Reported below is one T cell receptor beta chain. Measured with immunoSEQ multiplex PCR; TCRdb has only the in-frame clones, and not every one. This sample yields 50,000 to 80,000 clones, of which 88% are seen a single time; roughly 9.1% belongs to the top ten. This record comes from a study of blood T cell repertoires in COVID-19. Study context: Donors in the United States, Italy and Spain gave samples during acute or convalescent COVID-19.

With V trimmed by 5 bases and J by 1 base, 6 bases remained unmatched. Per the germline V gene, CDR1 is SEHNR and CDR2 is FQNEAQ (reference sequence). This CDR3 is 16 amino acids long. The chain joins TRBV7-9 to TRBJ2-5, with 11 bases that match TRBD1. Material: PBMCs or T cells enriched from blood (not recorded which). This receptor was identified in a woman in her forties who had recovered from COVID-19. CDR3 coding DNA: TGTGCCAGCAGCCCAAGGGGGACAGGGGGCCAAGAGACCCAGTACTTC. It translates to CASSPRGTGGQETQYF.